Shown below are 16 T cell receptor beta chains from a single sample sequenced in a study of T cell repertoires in cytomegalovirus infection. From the reads, TCRdb called clonotypes with MiXCR, one entry per CDR3 protein. Of about 330,000 distinct CDR3 sequences listed, more than 8% are singletons. Material: PBMCs. The origin of the receptors is a human donor in good health (CMV status not recorded). Some clones in this sample may be carry-over from other donors' samples.

This clonotype was detected many times. V is TRBV7-2 and J is TRBJ2-3, with 11 bases that match TRBD2. Germline V gene lookup returns CDR1 SGHTA and CDR2 FQGNSA. With V trimmed by 4 bases and J by 6 bases, 3 bases remained unmatched. The CDR3 sequence is 14 residues long. CDR3 amino acids: CASSWASGRDTQYF. For the CDR3, the DNA is TGTGCCAGCAGCTGGGCTAGCGGGAGGGATACGCAGTATTTT.

This clonotype was counted ten times or more. J is TRBJ2-1 and V is TRBV4-3; 8 bases agree with TRBD2. Germline V lookup: CDR1 LGHNA, CDR2 YSLEER. This CDR3 spans 15 amino acids. V lost 3 bases, J lost 2 bases, and 3 bases stayed unmatched. In DNA, the CDR3 is TGCGCCAGCAGCCACTCAGCGGGGGCCTACAATGAGCAGTTCTTC. This sequence encodes CASSHSAGAYNEQFF.

The genes are TRBV12-3 or TRBV12-4 and TRBJ2-1, with D unclear. CDR3 size: 11 residues. Trimming pared 1 base from V and 8 bases from J, leaving 3 bases between. This chain's CDR3 is CASSLVDEQFF. CDR3 DNA: TGTGCCAGCAGTTTAGTCGATGAGCAGTTCTTC.

This clonotype appeared a few times. The V and J genes are TRBV27 and TRBJ2-1; 8 nucleotides match TRBD1. J gave up 2 bases and V 6 bases, and 6 bases lay outside the gene matches. This CDR3 contains 15 residues. The germline gives CDR1 MNHEY, CDR2 SMNVEV (reference sequence). The CDR3 is CASRPEDRAYNEQFF. For the CDR3, the DNA is TGTGCCAGCAGACCCGAGGACAGGGCCTACAATGAGCAGTTCTTC.

In this sample, this clonotype turned up many times. This chain connects TRBV6-2 or TRBV6-3 to TRBJ2-5; no firm D call. V gave up 8 bases and J gave up 1 base, with 5 bases separating them. Per germline, CDR1 MNHEY and CDR2 SVGEGT. This CDR3 has 11 residues. Written as DNA, the CDR3 is TGTGCCAGCGAGAGCCAAGAGACCCAGTACTTC. It yields the protein CASESQETQYF.

This clonotype has only a few counts. The V gene is TRBV20-1, the J gene TRBJ2-1, with TRBD2 matching over 8 bases. J lost 3 bases, V lost 0 bases, and 7 bases had no gene match. Germline-derived CDR1 and CDR2 are DFQATT and SNEGSKA (reference sequence). CDR3 length: 16 amino acids. CDR3 region: CSARDLGAGVYNEQFF. DNA for the CDR3: TGCAGTGCTAGAGATCTCGGAGCGGGGGTCTACAATGAGCAGTTCTTC.

There are many counts of this clonotype. This chain connects TRBV6-2 or TRBV6-3 to TRBJ1-5; 7 positions agree with TRBD1. This CDR3 comprises 18 residues. After removal of 0 bases from V and 0 bases from J, the junction contained 8 bases not matched to a gene. Germline-derived CDR1 and CDR2 are MNHEY and SVGEGT. The DNA for the CDR3 is TGTGCCAGCAGTTACTCCGGACAGGATCTCTATAGCAATCAGCCCCAGCATTTT. Its translation is CASSYSGQDLYSNQPQHF.

The chain has TRBV4-2 and TRBJ2-3, with a possible D match to TRBD2 (5 bases). CDR3 length equals 13 residues. The germline V gene has CDR1 LGHNA and CDR2 YNFKEQ. Trimming took off 0 bases at V and 11 bases at J, with 12 bases between the two ends. CDR3 loop: CASSQDSQAGQYF. The CDR3 DNA reads TGTGCCAGCAGCCAAGACTCGCAGGCGGGGCAGTATTTT.

This clonotype was recorded only once. The DNA for the CDR3 is TGTGCCAGCAGCCGAACGACAGGGAAAAACACTGAAGCTTTCTTT. This encodes CASSRTTGKNTEAFF. The V and J genes are TRBV7-4 and TRBJ1-1; 7 positions agree with TRBD1. CDR3 size: 15 residues. CDR1 and CDR2 from the germline V gene are SGHVT and SQSDAQ. Trimming at V came to 5 bases and at J to 2 bases, leaving 8 bases not matched to a gene.

The chain is built from TRBV11-3 and TRBJ2-2; 16 bases fit TRBD2. Losses at the gene ends were 10 bases for V and 3 bases for J; bases not matched to a gene: 8. Germline CDR1 is SGHNT and CDR2 is YENEEA. The CDR3 runs 17 residues. The CDR3 protein is CATPGLAGGFDTGELFF. For the CDR3, the DNA is TGTGCCACCCCGGGACTAGCGGGAGGGTTCGACACCGGGGAGCTGTTTTTT.

This clonotype was counted a few times. The chain joins TRBV6-1 to TRBJ1-2; weak D call: TRBD1 (5 bases). Trimming took off 4 bases at V and 10 bases at J, with 16 bases between the two ends. This CDR3 has 13 amino acids. Germline V gives CDR1 MNHNS, CDR2 SASEGT. The CDR3 region is CASSAGTRRTYTF. The CDR3 bases are TGTGCCAGCAGTGCCGGGACCCGTCGGACCTACACCTTC.

This clonotype was counted ten times or more. The rearrangement joins TRBV7-2 to TRBJ2-5; D might be TRBD1 or TRBD2, each matching 7 bases. The CDR3 totals 16 residues. Germline lookup yields CDR1 SGHTA and CDR2 FQGNSA. V dropped 1 base and J dropped 1 base, with 13 bases sitting between them. The CDR3 loop reads CASSLEGRGGQETQYF. In DNA, the CDR3 is TGTGCCAGCAGCTTAGAAGGCAGGGGGGGCCAAGAGACCCAGTACTTC.

The chain combines TRBV12-3 or TRBV12-4 with TRBJ2-3, with TRBD1 identical over 9 bases. CDR3 length: 17 residues. Losses at the gene ends were 5 bases for V and 0 bases for J; bases not matched to a gene: 9. DNA for the CDR3: TGTGCCAGCAGTCTTCTGACAGGGGGAGATAGCACAGATACGCAGTATTTT. Its protein product is CASSLLTGGDSTDTQYF.

This clonotype was counted a few times. At one boundary the junction diverges from the germline segment, which might be a read error. The chain links TRBV28 to TRBJ1-5; perhaps TRBD1 as D (5 bases). This CDR3 contains 14 residues. Germline assignment: CDR1 MDHEN and CDR2 SYDVKM. In DNA, the CDR3 is TGTGCCAGCAGTTCGGGACGGCTCAATCAACCCCAGCATTTT. As protein: CASSSGRLNQPQHF.

J is TRBJ1-1 and V is TRBV6-2 or TRBV6-3; 9 bases map to TRBD1. This CDR3 has 14 amino acids. Germline trimming cut 4 bases from V and 5 bases from J; bases unmatched to any gene: 5. Germline loops: CDR1 MNHEY, CDR2 SVGEGT. For the CDR3, the DNA is TGTGCCAGCAGTTGGACAGGGGCGTATACTGAAGCTTTCTTT. It is translated as CASSWTGAYTEAFF.

The chain links TRBV12-3 or TRBV12-4 to TRBJ1-4, with TRBD1 identical over 7 bases. The V and J ends lost 3 bases and 3 bases, in that order; junction bases with no gene match: 4. The CDR3 runs 15 residues. CDR3 coding DNA: TGTGCCAGCAGTTTGACAGGGCTGGCTAATGAAAAACTGTTTTTT. The encoded protein is CASSLTGLANEKLFF.